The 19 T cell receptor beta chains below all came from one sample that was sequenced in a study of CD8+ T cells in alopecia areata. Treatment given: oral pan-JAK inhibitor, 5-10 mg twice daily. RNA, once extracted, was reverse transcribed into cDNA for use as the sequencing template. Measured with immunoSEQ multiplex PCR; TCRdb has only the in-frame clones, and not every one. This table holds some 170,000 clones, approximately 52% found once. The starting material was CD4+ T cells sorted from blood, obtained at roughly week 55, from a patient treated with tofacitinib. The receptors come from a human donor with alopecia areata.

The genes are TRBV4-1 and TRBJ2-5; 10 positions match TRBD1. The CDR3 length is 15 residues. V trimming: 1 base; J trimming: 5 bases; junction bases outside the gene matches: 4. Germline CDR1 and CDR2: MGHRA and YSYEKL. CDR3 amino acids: CASSQGDRGRETQYF. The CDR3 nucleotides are TGCGCCAGCAGCCAAGGGGACAGGGGCCGGGAGACCCAGTACTTC.

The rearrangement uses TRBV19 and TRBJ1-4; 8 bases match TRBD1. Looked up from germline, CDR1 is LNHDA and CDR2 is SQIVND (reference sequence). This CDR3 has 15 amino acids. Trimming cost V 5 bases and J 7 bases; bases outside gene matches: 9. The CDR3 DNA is TGTGCCAGTAGTTTCAGACAGGGGTATGGTGAAAAACTGTTTTTT. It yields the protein CASSFRQGYGEKLFF.

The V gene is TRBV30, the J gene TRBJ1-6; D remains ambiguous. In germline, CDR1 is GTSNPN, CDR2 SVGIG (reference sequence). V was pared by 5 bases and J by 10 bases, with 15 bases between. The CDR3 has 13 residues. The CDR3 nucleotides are TGTGCCTGGGCGGCGTACAGAGGCTCACCCCTCCACTTT. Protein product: CAWAAYRGSPLHF. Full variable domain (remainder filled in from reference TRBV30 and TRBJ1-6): SQTIHQWPATLVQPVGSPLSLECTVEGTSNPNLYWYRQAAGRGLQLLFYSVGIGQISSEVPQNLSASRPQDRQFILSSKKLLLSDSGFYLCAWAAYRGSPLHFGNGTRLTVT.

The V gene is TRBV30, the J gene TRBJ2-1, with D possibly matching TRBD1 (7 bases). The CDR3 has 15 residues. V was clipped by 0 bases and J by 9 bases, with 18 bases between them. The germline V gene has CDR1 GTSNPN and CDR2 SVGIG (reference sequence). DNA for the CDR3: TGTGCCTGGAGTGTACTTAGCAGGGGGGCCGGTGAGCAGTTCTTC. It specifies CAWSVLSRGAGEQFF.

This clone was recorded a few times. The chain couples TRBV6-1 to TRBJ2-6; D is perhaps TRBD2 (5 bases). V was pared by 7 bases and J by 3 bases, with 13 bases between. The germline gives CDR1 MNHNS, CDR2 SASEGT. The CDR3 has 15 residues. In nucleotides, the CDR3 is TGTGCCAGCAATAAACGGGGTGGTGGGGCCAACGTCCTGACTTTC. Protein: CASNKRGGGANVLTF.

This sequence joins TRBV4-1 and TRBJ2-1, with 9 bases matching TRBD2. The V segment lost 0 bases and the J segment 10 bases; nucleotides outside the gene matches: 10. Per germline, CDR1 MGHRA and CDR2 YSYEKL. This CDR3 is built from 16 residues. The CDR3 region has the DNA TGCGCCAGCAGCCAAGATGGAGCTAGCGGGGTCCGGGAGCAGTTCTTC. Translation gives CASSQDGASGVREQFF.

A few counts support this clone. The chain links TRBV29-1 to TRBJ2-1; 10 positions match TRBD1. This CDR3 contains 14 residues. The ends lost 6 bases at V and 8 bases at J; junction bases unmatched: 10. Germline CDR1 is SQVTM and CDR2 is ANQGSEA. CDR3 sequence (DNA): TGCAGCGTAGGGACAGGGGCCTTACATGATGAGCAGTTCTTC. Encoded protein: CSVGTGALHDEQFF.

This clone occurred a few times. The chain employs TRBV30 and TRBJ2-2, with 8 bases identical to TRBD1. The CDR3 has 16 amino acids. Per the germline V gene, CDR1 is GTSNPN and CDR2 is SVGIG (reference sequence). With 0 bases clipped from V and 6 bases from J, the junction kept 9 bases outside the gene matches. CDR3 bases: TGTGCCTGGAGTGTACCAACCAGGGGGCGGGCCGGGGAGCTGTTTTTT. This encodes CAWSVPTRGRAGELFF.

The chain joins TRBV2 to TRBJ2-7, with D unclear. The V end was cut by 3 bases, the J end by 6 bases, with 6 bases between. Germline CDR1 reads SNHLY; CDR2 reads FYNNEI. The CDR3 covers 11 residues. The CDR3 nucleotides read TGTGCCAGCAGTGAGTTTTCCGAGCAGTACTTC. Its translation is CASSEFSEQYF.

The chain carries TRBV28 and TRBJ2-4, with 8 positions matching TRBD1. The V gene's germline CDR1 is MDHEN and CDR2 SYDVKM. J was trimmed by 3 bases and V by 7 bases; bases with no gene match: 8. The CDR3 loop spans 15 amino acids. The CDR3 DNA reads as TGTGCCAGCAACCCTCCAGGGGGCGGCAAAAACATTCAGTACTTC. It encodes CASNPPGGGKNIQYF.

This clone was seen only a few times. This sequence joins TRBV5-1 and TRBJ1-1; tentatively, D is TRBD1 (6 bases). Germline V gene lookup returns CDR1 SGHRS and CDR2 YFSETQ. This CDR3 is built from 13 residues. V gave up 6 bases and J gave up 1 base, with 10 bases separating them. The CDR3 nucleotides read TGCGCCAGCACATGGACAGAGAACACTGAAGCTTTCTTT. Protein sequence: CASTWTENTEAFF. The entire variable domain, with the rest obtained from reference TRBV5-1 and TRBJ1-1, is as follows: KAGVTQTPRYLIKTRGQQVTLSCSPISGHRSVSWYQQTPGQGLQFLFEYFSETQRNKGNFPGRFSGRQFSNSRSEMNVSTLELGDSALYLCASTWTENTEAFFGQGTRLTVV.

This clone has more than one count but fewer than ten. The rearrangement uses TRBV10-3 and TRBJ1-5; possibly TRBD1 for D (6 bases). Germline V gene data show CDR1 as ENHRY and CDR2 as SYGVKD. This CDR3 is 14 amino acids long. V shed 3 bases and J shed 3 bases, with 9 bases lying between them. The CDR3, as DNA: TGTGCCATCAGTGACAGGGGTGACAATCAGCCCCAGCATTTT. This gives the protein CAISDRGDNQPQHF.

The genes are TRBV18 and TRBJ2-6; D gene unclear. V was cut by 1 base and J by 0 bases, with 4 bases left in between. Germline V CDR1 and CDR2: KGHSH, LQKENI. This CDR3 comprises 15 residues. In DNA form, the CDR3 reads TGTGCCAGCTCACCACAGGTCTCTGGGGCCAACGTCCTGACTTTC. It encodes CASSPQVSGANVLTF.

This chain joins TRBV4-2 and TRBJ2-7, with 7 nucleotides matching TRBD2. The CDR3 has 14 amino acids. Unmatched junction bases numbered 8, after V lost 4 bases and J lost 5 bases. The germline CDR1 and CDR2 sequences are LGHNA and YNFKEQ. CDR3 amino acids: CASSPNGGIDEQYF. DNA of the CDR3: TGTGCCAGCAGCCCCAACGGGGGGATCGACGAGCAGTACTTC.

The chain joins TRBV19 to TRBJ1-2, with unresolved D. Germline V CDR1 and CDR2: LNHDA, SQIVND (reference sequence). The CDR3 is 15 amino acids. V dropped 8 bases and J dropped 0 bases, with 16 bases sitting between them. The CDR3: CASALGHPSNYGYTF. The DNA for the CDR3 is TGTGCCAGTGCCCTAGGGCATCCCTCTAACTATGGCTACACCTTC.

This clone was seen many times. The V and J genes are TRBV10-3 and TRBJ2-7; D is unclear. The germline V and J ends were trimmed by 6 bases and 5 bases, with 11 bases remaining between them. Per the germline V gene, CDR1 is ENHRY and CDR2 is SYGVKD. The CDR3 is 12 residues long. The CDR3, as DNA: TGTGCCATCAGCCGGACCGATAACGAGCAGTACTTC. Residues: CAISRTDNEQYF.

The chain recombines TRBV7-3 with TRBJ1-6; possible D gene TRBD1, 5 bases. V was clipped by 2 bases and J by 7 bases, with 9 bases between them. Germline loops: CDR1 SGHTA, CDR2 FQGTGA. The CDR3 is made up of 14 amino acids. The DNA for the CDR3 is TGTGCCAGCAGCTTAGGGGACCCAAATTCACCCCTCCACTTT. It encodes CASSLGDPNSPLHF.

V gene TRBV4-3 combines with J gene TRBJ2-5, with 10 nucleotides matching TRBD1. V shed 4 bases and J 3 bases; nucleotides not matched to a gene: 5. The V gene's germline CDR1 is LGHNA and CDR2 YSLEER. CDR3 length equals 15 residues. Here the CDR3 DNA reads TGCGCCAGCAGCCGCTCCGGGACAGGGGAAGAGACCCAGTACTTC. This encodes CASSRSGTGEETQYF.

CDR3 region: CSGDSWSETQYF. The CDR3 DNA is TGCAGCGGGGACAGCTGGTCTGAGACCCAGTACTTC. J is TRBJ2-5 and V is TRBV29-1, with TRBD1 matching over 7 bases. V was clipped by 7 bases and J by 5 bases; unmatched bases: 7. The CDR3 runs 12 residues. Looked up from germline, CDR1 is SQVTM and CDR2 is ANQGSEA.